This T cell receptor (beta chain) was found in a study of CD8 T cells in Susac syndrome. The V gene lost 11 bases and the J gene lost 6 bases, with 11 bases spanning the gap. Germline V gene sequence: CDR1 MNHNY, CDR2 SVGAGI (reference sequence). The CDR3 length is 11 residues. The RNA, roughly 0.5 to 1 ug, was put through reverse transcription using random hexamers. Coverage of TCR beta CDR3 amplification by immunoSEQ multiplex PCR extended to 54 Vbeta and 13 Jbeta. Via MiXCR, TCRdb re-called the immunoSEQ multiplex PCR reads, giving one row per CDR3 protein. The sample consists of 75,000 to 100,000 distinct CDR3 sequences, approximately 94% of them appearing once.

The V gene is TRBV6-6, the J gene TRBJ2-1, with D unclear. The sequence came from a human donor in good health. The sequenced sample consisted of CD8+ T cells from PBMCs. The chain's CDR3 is CAVLLGNEQFF. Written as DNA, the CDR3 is TGTGCCGTTTTGCTGGGCAATGAGCAGTTCTTC.